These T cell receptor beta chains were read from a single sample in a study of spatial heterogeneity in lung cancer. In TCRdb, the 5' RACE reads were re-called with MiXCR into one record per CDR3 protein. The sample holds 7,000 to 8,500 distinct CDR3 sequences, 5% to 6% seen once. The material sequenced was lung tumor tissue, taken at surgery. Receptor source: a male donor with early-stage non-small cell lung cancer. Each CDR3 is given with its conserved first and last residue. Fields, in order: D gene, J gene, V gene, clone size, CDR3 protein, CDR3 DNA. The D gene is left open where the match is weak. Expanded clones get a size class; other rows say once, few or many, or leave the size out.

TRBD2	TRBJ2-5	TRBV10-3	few	CAIAGTSQETQYF	TGTGCCATCGCCGGGACTAGCCAAGAGACCCAGTACTTC
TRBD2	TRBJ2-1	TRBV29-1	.	CSASGRTYNEQFF	TGCAGCGCTAGCGGGAGAACCTACAATGAGCAGTTCTTC
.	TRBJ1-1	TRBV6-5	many	CASSYSINSNTEAFF	TGTGCCAGCAGTTACTCGATAAATTCGAACACTGAAGCTTTCTTT
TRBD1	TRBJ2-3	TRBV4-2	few	CASSQDSRKTGTIADTQYF	TGTGCCAGCAGCCAAGATTCCCGTAAGACAGGGACGATCGCAGATACGCAGTATTTT
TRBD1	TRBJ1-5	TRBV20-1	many	CSARDGTGGLRPQHF	TGCAGTGCTAGAGACGGGACAGGGGGACTGAGACCCCAGCATTTT
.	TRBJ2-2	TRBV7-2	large	CASSLVLADTGELFF	TGTGCCAGCAGCTTAGTGCTAGCAGACACCGGGGAGCTGTTTTTT
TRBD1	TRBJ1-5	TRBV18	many	CASSAQGFLDQPQHF	TGTGCCAGCTCAGCACAGGGGTTTTTGGATCAGCCCCAGCATTTT
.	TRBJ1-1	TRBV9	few	CASSEGGSFTEAFF	TGTGCCAGCAGCGAAGGGGGGTCCTTCACTGAAGCTTTCTTT
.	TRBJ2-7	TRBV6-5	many	CASSYGGLGSYEQYF	TGTGCCAGCAGTTATGGGGGATTGGGCTCCTACGAGCAGTACTTC
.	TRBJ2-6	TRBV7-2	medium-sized	CASSLLGAGANVLTF	TGTGCCAGCAGCTTATTAGGGGCCGGGGCCAACGTCCTGACTTTC
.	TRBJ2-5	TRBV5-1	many	CASRLMGGQETQYF	TGCGCCAGCAGACTGATGGGGGGCCAAGAGACCCAGTACTTC
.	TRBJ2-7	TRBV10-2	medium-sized	CASSESMGDEQYF	TGCGCCAGCAGTGAGTCGATGGGGGACGAGCAGTACTTC
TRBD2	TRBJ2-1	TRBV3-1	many	CASSQLAGGGQFF	TGTGCCAGCAGCCAACTAGCGGGGGGTGGGCAGTTCTTC
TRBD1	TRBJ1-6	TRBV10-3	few	CAIRLQGDSPLHF	TGTGCCATCAGACTGCAGGGGGATTCACCCCTCCACTTT
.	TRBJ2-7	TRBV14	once	CASSQGLGPYEQYF	TGTGCCAGCAGCCAAGGTCTGGGGCCCTACGAGCAGTACTTC
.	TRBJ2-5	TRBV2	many	CASRADGETQYF	TGTGCCAGCAGAGCGGACGGAGAGACCCAGTACTTC
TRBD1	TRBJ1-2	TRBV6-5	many	CASSRTGASYGYTF	TGTGCCAGCAGTCGGACAGGGGCTTCCTATGGCTACACCTTC
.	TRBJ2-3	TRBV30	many	CAYRDLADTQYF	TGTGCCTATAGGGACCTTGCAGATACGCAGTATTTT
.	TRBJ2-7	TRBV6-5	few	CASSYRGGSLTYEQYF	TGTGCCAGCAGTTACCGGGGAGGCAGTCTTACCTACGAGCAGTACTTC
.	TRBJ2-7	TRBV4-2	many	CASSAEALSVSYEQYF	TGTGCCAGCAGCGCCGAGGCACTATCCGTTTCCTACGAGCAGTACTTC
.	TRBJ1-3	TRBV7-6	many	CASSLANRFPVNTIYF	TGTGCCAGCAGCTTAGCAAACAGATTTCCAGTAAACACCATATATTTT
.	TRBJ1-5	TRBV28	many	CASSPFGRGDQPQHF	TGTGCCAGCAGCCCTTTTGGCAGGGGCGATCAGCCCCAGCATTTT